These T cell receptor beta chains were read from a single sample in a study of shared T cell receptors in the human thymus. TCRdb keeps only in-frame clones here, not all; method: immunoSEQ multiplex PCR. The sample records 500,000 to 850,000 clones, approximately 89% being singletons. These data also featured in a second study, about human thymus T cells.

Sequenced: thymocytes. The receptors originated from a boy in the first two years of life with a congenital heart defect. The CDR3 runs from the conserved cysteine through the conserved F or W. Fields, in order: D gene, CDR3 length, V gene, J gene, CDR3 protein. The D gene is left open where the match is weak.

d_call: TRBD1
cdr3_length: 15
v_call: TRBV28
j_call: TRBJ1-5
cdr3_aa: CASSLTGRRDQPQHF

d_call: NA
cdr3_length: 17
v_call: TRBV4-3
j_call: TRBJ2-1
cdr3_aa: CASSQDLYPGKEDEQFF

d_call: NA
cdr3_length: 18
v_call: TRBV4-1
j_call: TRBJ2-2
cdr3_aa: CASSQGYGLWGDTGELFF

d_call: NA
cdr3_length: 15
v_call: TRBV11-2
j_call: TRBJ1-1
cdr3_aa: CASSLEPRGRPEAFF

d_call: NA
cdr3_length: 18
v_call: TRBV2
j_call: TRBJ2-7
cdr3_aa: CAKRRPRSGRGSAYEQYF

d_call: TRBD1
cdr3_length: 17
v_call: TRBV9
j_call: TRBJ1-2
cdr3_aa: CASSRLRPGQGKSGYTF

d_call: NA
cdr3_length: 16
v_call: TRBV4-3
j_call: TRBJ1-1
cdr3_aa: CASSQEGQGVNTEAFF

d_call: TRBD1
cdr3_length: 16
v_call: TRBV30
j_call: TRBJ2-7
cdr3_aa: CAWSVPDRGRRYEQYF

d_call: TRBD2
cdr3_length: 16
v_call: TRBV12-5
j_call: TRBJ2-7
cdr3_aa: CASGLVLTSVTYEQYF

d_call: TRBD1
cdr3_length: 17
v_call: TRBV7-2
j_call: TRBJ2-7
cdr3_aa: CASSNGTGGATTYEQYF

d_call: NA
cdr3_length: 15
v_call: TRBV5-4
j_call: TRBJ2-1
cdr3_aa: CASSPHFRGKNEQFF

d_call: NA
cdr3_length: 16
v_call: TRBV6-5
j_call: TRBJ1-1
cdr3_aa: CASSYSWREVNTEAFF

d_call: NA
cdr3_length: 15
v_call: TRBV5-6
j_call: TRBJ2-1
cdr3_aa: CASSLVAVRGGEQFF

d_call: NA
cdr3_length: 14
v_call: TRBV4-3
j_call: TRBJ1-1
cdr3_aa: CASSPVGGRTEAFF

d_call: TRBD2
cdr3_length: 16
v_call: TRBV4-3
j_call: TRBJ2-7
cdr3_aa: CASSTRTSGGAVVQYF

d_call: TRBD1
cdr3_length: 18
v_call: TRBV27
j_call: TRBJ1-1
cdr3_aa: CASSSTRDRGRLGTEAFF

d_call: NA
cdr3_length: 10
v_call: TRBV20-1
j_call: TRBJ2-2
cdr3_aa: CSAHTGELFF

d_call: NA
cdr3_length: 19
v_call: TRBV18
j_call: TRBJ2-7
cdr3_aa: CASSPEDREGGYHSYEQYF

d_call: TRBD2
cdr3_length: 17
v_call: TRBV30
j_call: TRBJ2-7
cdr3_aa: CAWRAVRRASGSDEQYF

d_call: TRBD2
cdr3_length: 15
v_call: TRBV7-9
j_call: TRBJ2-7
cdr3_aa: CASSLVLAGSYEQYF

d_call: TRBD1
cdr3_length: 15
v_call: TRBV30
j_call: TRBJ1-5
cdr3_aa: CAWSARTGGTQPQHF

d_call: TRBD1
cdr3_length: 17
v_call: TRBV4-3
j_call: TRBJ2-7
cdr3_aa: CASSQDHGTGITYEQYF

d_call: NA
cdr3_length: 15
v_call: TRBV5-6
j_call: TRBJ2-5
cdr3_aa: CASSGGSGTAETQYF

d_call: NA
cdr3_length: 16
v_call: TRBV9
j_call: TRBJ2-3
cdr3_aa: CASSVGPGRGTDTQYF